This T cell receptor beta chain was observed in a study of blood T cell repertoires in COVID-19 (TCRdb year 2020). A note on the overall study: Samples from collaborators originated in the United States, Italy and Spain and spanned both the acute and convalescent phases of COVID-19. The repertoires were released in a freely available public database intended as a resource for research on the immune response to SARS-CoV-2. Subjects who had been exposed to COVID-19, were actively infected with it, or had recovered from it provided the deeply sampled blood TCRbeta repertoires that made up the dataset. Nearly every sample came with metadata listing a de-identified subject ID, COVID-19 status, age in years and sex. Where available, HLA class I and class II types were taken from metadata supplied by the sample provider and were not determined by assay-based typing. The prospective study material was composed of cDNA or gDNA derived from T cells, B-cell-depleted T cells, or PBMCs. Samples were obtained from the ongoing ImmuneRACE study (first 160 participants) and from 950 to 1,500 subjects provided by 6 global collaborators.

General study outcomes and caveats: The amount of clinical and demographic metadata varied by source and participant and was provided uncurated.

Participants in the prospective study were aged about 18 to 100 years, lived in about two dozen United States geographic areas, and enrolled through a virtual design. In the prospective study, cohorts were assigned on the basis of participant-reported clinical history obtained from a screening survey and a study questionnaire. In the prospective study, mobile phlebotomists collected whole blood, serum and a nasopharyngeal or oropharyngeal swab from each participant. Prospective study participants could optionally give additional blood draws and questionnaires over an approximately 2-month period. Before DNA extraction, prospective study blood samples were shipped either frozen or at room temperature. Cut back by 5 bases and 3 bases, the V and J ends lie 10 bases apart. The CDR3 starts with the cysteine, ends with the phenylalanine, and has 14 residues. The sequence is cut down to CDR3 DNA, 42 bases in frame from base 1. CDR1 and CDR2 were assigned from the germline V gene as SGHTA and FQGNSA.

As regards this clone: The antigen it binds to is not known. The input lacks base qualities; no much larger clone sits a single base away.

TCRbeta CDR3 regions were amplified from genomic DNA by means of the immunoSEQ Assay, a bias-controlled multiplex PCR. Per the source publication's procedure: Nucleated cell counts per sample were estimated from amplification of reference gene primers within the assay. To quantify the absolute abundance of each unique TCRbeta CDR3 rearrangement, sequence reads were collapsed and filtered. For each sample, productive Simpson clonality was calculated by taking the square root of Simpson's diversity index across productive rearrangements. TCRdb carries this immuneACCESS record with in-frame sequences only. Its versions omit some clonotypes, under half of them owing to an unresolved V gene in the studies checked, with the rest unexplained. That table gives V, J and clone size, and the DNA gave D and trimming. This sample holds about 200,000 clones; more than 70% were observed only once. The ten largest clones capture 5.6% of the sample.

The sequencing sample was made of PBMCs or T cells enriched from blood (not recorded which). Recombination joined TRBV7-2 with TRBJ2-2; the D gene identity is not certain. The sequence came from a man aged 35-49 years with acute COVID-19. The nucleotide sequence reads as follows: TGTGCCAGCAGCCTACTATGGGACACCGGGGAGCTGTTTTTT. Its protein is CASSLLWDTGELFF.